This T cell receptor beta chain was identified during a study of blood T cell repertoires in COVID-19 (dated by TCRdb to the early 2020s). About the full investigation: Samples from collaborators originated in the United States, Italy and Spain and spanned both the acute and convalescent phases of COVID-19. The material from the prospective study consisted of cDNA or gDNA derived from T cells, B-cell-depleted T cells, or PBMCs. Subjects who had been exposed to COVID-19, were actively infected with it, or had recovered from it provided the deeply sampled blood TCRbeta repertoires that made up the dataset. Where available, HLA class I and class II types were obtained from metadata supplied by the sample provider rather than from assay-based typing. The samples were drawn from the first 160 participants of the ongoing ImmuneRACE study and from some 1,300 subjects provided by 6 global collaborators. The repertoires were released in a freely available public database meant as a resource for research on the immune response to SARS-CoV-2. Sample metadata almost always included a de-identified subject ID, COVID-19 status, age in years and sex. Here is what the overall study found, with its caveats: The amount of clinical and demographic metadata varied by source and participant and was provided uncurated.

A second Seattle source provided samples from volunteer blood donors who had recovered from COVID-19. The collaborating institutions used their own protocols to collect whole blood in K2EDTA tubes. For TCRbeta analysis, collaborators shipped samples as frozen whole blood, isolated PBMCs, or DNA extracted from either of those sample types. CDR1 and CDR2 are drawn from the germline V gene: LGHNA, YSLEER. Compared with germline, V lacks 4 bases and J lacks 0 bases; bases without a gene match: 6. The CDR3 spans 16 residues, from the cysteine through the phenylalanine. Only the CDR3 DNA is retained, 48 bases long and in frame from the first base. TCRbeta CDR3 regions were amplified from genomic DNA by means of the immunoSEQ Assay, a bias-controlled multiplex PCR. As for how the authors treated the data: The number of nucleated cells in each sample was estimated from the amplification of reference gene primers within the assay. Sequence reads were collapsed and filtered to measure the absolute abundance of every unique TCRbeta CDR3 rearrangement. For each sample, productive Simpson clonality was calculated as the square root of Simpson's diversity index over productive rearrangements. TCRdb took this table from immuneACCESS and kept in-frame rearrangements with V and J called. Such tables lack part of the clones; where checked against another copy, unresolved V genes explain under half of the gap, and the rest is unexplained. D and trimming come from the DNA, and the V and J calls and clone size come from that table. For this sample the table gives about 130,000 clones, of which 86% were detected only once. The ten most abundant clones make up 15% to 20% of the sample.

Remarks on this clone: The antigen it recognizes is unknown. Base qualities are not at hand, and no much larger clone is one base apart.

The rearranged segments are TRBV4-3 and TRBJ1-3; 7 of the junction bases match TRBD1. Sequences were obtained from peripheral blood. This TCR came from a woman aged 45-59 years who had recovered from COVID-19. CDR3 protein: CASSPMGTVSGNTIYF. The bases read TGCGCCAGCAGCCCTATGGGGACAGTCTCTGGAAACACCATATATTTT.